This T cell receptor (beta chain) was recorded in a study of T-cell reconstitution after alpha-beta-depleted transplantation in children. J was trimmed by 8 bases and V by 5 bases; bases with no gene match: 5. Germline V lookup: CDR1 KGHSH, CDR2 LQKENI. The CDR3 is 12 residues long. TCRbeta library preparation incorporated unique molecular identifiers. TCRdb ran MiXCR on the PCR reads and lists one entry per CDR3 protein. The table has approximately 800,000 distinct CDR3 sequences, roughly 16% seen once. This clonotype was counted only a few times. Its cognate antigen is unknown. Notes on the study in general: Hyperexpanded clones declined; after one year, newly produced T cells mostly supplied diversity. Expanded clones from the graft, numbering several hundred, reportedly supplied alpha-beta T cells about two months after transplant.

The clonotype originates from a male patient younger than 18 who had a stem cell transplant for acute lymphoblastic leukemia, so the T cells may come from the graft donor. The sequencing used PBMCs, mostly from graft donor cells, collected 360 days after TCRalphabeta/CD19-depleted stem cell transplant. The genes are TRBV18 and TRBJ1-2, with 7 nucleotides matching TRBD1. CDR3 coding DNA: TGTGCCAGCTCAACCCGACAGGGAGGCTACACCTTC. This sequence encodes CASSTRQGGYTF. Looking up the rest from reference TRBV18 and TRBJ1-2 gives the full variable domain: NAGVMQNPRHLVRRRGQEARLRCSPMKGHSHVYWYRQLPEEGLKFMVYLQKENIIDESGMPKERFSAEFPKEGPSILRIQQVVRGDSAAYFCASSTRQGGYTFGSGTRLTVV.